This TCR beta chain was identified in a study of CD8+CD57+ T cells in acquired aplastic anemia. Many counts were recorded for this clonotype. Profiling that covered TCR beta VDJ and CDR3 relied on genomic DNA as its template. MiXCR was run by TCRdb on the reads, yielding one entry per CDR3 protein. The sample includes about 470,000 distinct CDR3 sequences, less than 35% of them seen just once. Losses at the gene ends were 2 bases for V and 0 bases for J; bases not matched to a gene: 12. CDR3 length equals 17 residues. CDR1 is DFQATT and CDR2 is SNEGSKA in the germline V gene (reference sequence). CD8+CD57+ cell expansion, shown by flow cytometry, had occurred in the patients selected for sequencing.

This clonotype was obtained from a human donor with aplastic anemia. Sequenced sample: sorted CD4+, CD8+, or CD8+CD57+ T cells (not recorded which) from PBMCs. V is TRBV20-1 and J is TRBJ2-7; 8 bases fit TRBD1. The CDR3 nucleotides are TGCAGTGCTAGACCCTATATCGGACAGGGCAGCTCCTACGAGCAGTACTTC. This translates into CSARPYIGQGSSYEQYF.